The 32 T cell receptor beta chains in this list originate from one sample, sequenced in a study of blood T cell repertoires in COVID-19. Using immunoSEQ multiplex PCR, the repertoire was profiled, and TCRdb retains in-frame clones only, with some absent. This table holds about 400,000 clones, 85% to 90% found once. The sequencing input was PBMCs or T cells enriched from blood (not recorded which). The receptors shown here come from a woman in her 50s who had recovered from COVID-19.

The chain is built from TRBV6-5 and TRBJ2-2; D possibly corresponds to TRBD1 (5 bases). The CDR3 loop spans 14 amino acids. Trimming left V 5 bases short and J 4 bases short, with 11 bases between. Germline V lookup: CDR1 MNHEY, CDR2 SVGAGI. The chain's CDR3 is CASSNGRVTGELFF. The DNA for the CDR3 is TGTGCCAGCAGTAACGGCAGGGTCACCGGGGAGCTGTTTTTT.

The chain uses TRBV27 and TRBJ2-1; 14 bases are shared with TRBD2. The J segment lost 7 bases and the V segment lost 0 bases, leaving 5 bases of the junction unmatched. In germline, CDR1 is MNHEY, CDR2 SMNVEV (reference sequence). The CDR3 is 17 residues long. CDR3 nucleotide sequence: TGTGCCAGCAGTTTATCCGCGGGACTAGCGGGGGTGAATGAGCAGTTCTTC. Amino acids: CASSLSAGLAGVNEQFF.

The chain recombines TRBV5-1 with TRBJ1-3; 7 positions agree with TRBD1. The V segment lost 4 bases and the J segment 0 bases; nucleotides outside the gene matches: 4. Germline CDR1 reads SGHRS; CDR2 reads YFSETQ. The CDR3 is made up of 15 amino acids. CDR3 sequence (DNA): TGCGCCAGCAGCCCGGACAGGTTCTCTGGAAACACCATATATTTT. This translates into CASSPDRFSGNTIYF.

The chain is built from TRBV19 and TRBJ2-7; weak D call: TRBD2 (5 bases). The V end was cut by 3 bases, the J end by 6 bases, with 15 bases between. The CDR3 spans 14 residues. Looked up from germline, CDR1 is LNHDA and CDR2 is SQIVND (reference sequence). The CDR3 bases are TGTGCCAGTAGTATCCCCGGGGAGAGAAGCGAGCAGTACTTC. It codes for CASSIPGERSEQYF.

This clone has just one count. The genes are TRBV7-2 and TRBJ2-1; 11 bases match TRBD2. Germline loops: CDR1 SGHTA, CDR2 FQGNSA. Trimming removed 5 bases from V and 8 bases from J; junction bases left unmatched: 8. The CDR3 covers 15 residues. The CDR3 DNA follows: TGTGCCAGCAGCCCCTTTAGCGGGGGGGTCGATGAGCAGTTCTTC. Residues: CASSPFSGGVDEQFF.

The V and J genes are TRBV6-5 and TRBJ1-5; 8 nucleotides agree with TRBD1. V lost 5 bases, J lost 2 bases, and 5 bases stayed unmatched. Germline CDR1 reads MNHEY; CDR2 reads SVGAGI. The length of the CDR3 is 15 residues. CDR3 loop: CASSRQGMGNQPQHF. The CDR3 DNA sequence: TGTGCCAGCAGTAGACAGGGGATGGGCAATCAGCCCCAGCATTTT.

The chain has TRBV15 and TRBJ1-1; D is perhaps TRBD1 (6 bases). V was shortened by 1 base and J by 5 bases, with 14 bases between the two germline ends. In germline, CDR1 is LNHNV, CDR2 YYDKDF (reference sequence). The CDR3 is made up of 15 amino acids. The CDR3 nucleotides read TGTGCCACCAGCAGAGGCGGGCAGGGGTTTACTGAAGCTTTCTTT. Its translation is CATSRGGQGFTEAFF.

The chain links TRBV5-1 to TRBJ1-3; 10 nucleotides align to TRBD1. The CDR3 consists of 17 residues. From germline, CDR1 is SGHRS and CDR2 YFSETQ. V lost 4 bases to trimming and J lost 3 bases; unmatched junction nucleotides: 10. In DNA form, the CDR3 reads TGCGCCAGCAGCCCCACCGGACAGGGGGTTTTTGGAAACACCATATATTTT. Amino acid sequence: CASSPTGQGVFGNTIYF.

The chain joins TRBV3-1 (or the pseudogene TRBV3-2) to TRBJ2-7, with 7 nucleotides matching TRBD2. After removal of 3 bases from V and 2 bases from J, the junction contained 4 bases not matched to a gene. The germline V gene has CDR1 LGHDT and CDR2 YNNKEL (reference sequence). This CDR3 contains 14 residues. CDR3 loop: CASSHGGGTYEQYF. CDR3 nucleotides: TGTGCCAGCAGCCACGGCGGGGGAACCTACGAGCAGTACTTC.

This clone appeared once. The CDR3 DNA follows: TGTGCCAGAAGCCCCTGGACTGAGTATGGCTACACCTTC. Its protein product is CARSPWTEYGYTF. The chain uses TRBV5-3 and TRBJ1-2; the D is unclear. TRBV5-3 is sorted into the ORF group, with uncertain function. The CDR3 totals 13 residues. Trimming removed 4 bases at V and 5 bases at J, with 12 bases between.

The chain joins TRBV30 to TRBJ2-7; 7 bases map to TRBD2. The CDR3 has 13 amino acids. Germline V gene data show CDR1 as GTSNPN and CDR2 as SVGIG (reference sequence). The CDR3 loop is CAGGGRASYEQYF. The DNA for the CDR3 is TGTGCTGGGGGGGGGAGAGCCTCCTACGAGCAGTACTTC.

V and J are TRBV14 and TRBJ2-1; 12 bases line up with TRBD2. Germline trimming cut 4 bases from V and 7 bases from J; bases unmatched to any gene: 11. The germline gives CDR1 SGHDN, CDR2 FVKESK. The length of the CDR3 is 17 residues. This CDR3 is CASSRSPLAGGLNEQFF. In nucleotides, the CDR3 is TGTGCCAGCAGCCGCTCCCCCCTAGCGGGGGGGCTTAATGAGCAGTTCTTC.

V usage is TRBV9 and J usage is TRBJ1-2, with D possibly TRBD1 on 6 matching bases. This CDR3 comprises 18 residues. V was shortened by 4 bases and J by 3 bases, with 25 bases between the two germline ends. Germline CDR1 reads SGDLS; CDR2 reads YYNGEE. The CDR3 nucleotides are TGTGCCAGCAGCCCGGGGACAAGGGTTCCTCTTTGGGACTATGGCTACACCTTC. It translates to CASSPGTRVPLWDYGYTF.

Only a few counts were recorded for this clone. The chain joins TRBV5-6 to TRBJ1-3, with D unclear. The CDR3 totals 12 residues. Trimming shortened V by 3 bases and J by 8 bases, and 9 bases separated the two germline ends. From germline, CDR1 is SGHDT and CDR2 YYEEEE. CDR3 loop: CASSSRRDTIYF. The CDR3 nucleotides read TGTGCCAGCAGCTCTAGACGGGACACCATATATTTT. The variable domain in full, with the rest retrieved from reference TRBV5-6 and TRBJ1-3, is DAGVTQSPTHLIKTRGQQVTLRCSPKSGHDTVSWYQQALGQGPQFIFQYYEEEERQRGNFPDRFSGHQFPNYSSELNVNALLLGDSALYLCASSSRRDTIYFGEGSWLTVV.

With respect to this clone: The junction and the germline gene differ at one end; a read error may be behind it. The chain has TRBV3-1 (or the pseudogene TRBV3-2) and TRBJ1-3, with 9 bases that match TRBD1. Germline CDR1 reads LGHDT; CDR2 reads YNNKEL (reference sequence). The CDR3 length is 16 residues. CDR3 residues: CASSPPTGGLGHTIYF. CDR3 coding DNA: TGTGCCAGCAGCCCCCCCACAGGGGGCCTTGGACACACCATATATTTT.

Only one count was recorded for this clone. This sequence joins TRBV7-9 and TRBJ2-7; 9 bases line up with TRBD1. From germline, CDR1 is SEHNR and CDR2 FQNEAQ (reference sequence). This CDR3 contains 15 residues. The ends lost 5 bases at V and 5 bases at J; junction bases unmatched: 10. The CDR3 DNA reads as TGTGCCAGCAGCCCCCCGGGACAGGGAGGTAACGAGCAGTACTTC. This codes for CASSPPGQGGNEQYF.

The rearrangement links TRBV30 to TRBJ2-1; 12 nucleotides match TRBD2. From germline, CDR1 is GTSNPN and CDR2 SVGIG (reference sequence). Trimming took 5 bases from V and 8 from J; bases not matched to a gene: 10. The CDR3 runs 15 residues. The CDR3 reads CAWGSLAGGPYEQFF. CDR3 bases: TGTGCCTGGGGTAGTCTAGCGGGGGGGCCCTATGAGCAGTTCTTC.

J is TRBJ1-1 and V is TRBV6-5; a possible D gene is TRBD1 (6 bases). The germline V gene encodes CDR1 MNHEY and CDR2 SVGAGI. Trimming left V 2 bases short and J 2 bases short, with 12 bases between. The CDR3 length is 15 residues. CDR3 nucleotide sequence: TGTGCCAGCAGTTACGTTGGGACAAAAAACACTGAAGCTTTCTTT. Encoded protein: CASSYVGTKNTEAFF.

This clone has more than one count but fewer than ten. Other DNA sequences within the sample encode an identical CDR3. The rearrangement joins TRBV19 to TRBJ1-1; unclear D gene. This CDR3 comprises 14 residues. The germline V and J ends were trimmed by 7 bases and 1 base, with 13 bases remaining between them. The germline CDR1 and CDR2 sequences are LNHDA and SQIVND (reference sequence). The CDR3 nucleotides are TGTGCCAGTACCCTAGGAGGAGGGAACACTGAAGCTTTCTTT. It yields the protein CASTLGGGNTEAFF. The full variable domain, its missing parts supplied by reference TRBV19 and TRBJ1-1, is DGGITQSPKYLFRKEGQNVTLSCEQNLNHDAMYWYRQDPGQGLRLIYYSQIVNDFQKGDIAEGYSVSREKKESFPLTVTSAQKNPTAFYLCASTLGGGNTEAFFGQGTRLTVV.

This chain connects TRBV27 to TRBJ2-5; D is possibly TRBD1 (5 bases). The germline gives CDR1 MNHEY, CDR2 SMNVEV (reference sequence). This CDR3 is 13 amino acids long. V was cut by 3 bases and J by 8 bases, with 13 bases left in between. CDR3 sequence: CASSLNGRATQYF. The CDR3, as DNA: TGTGCCAGCAGTTTGAATGGCAGGGCCACCCAGTACTTC.

V usage is TRBV10-3 and J usage is TRBJ1-6; tentative D call: TRBD1 (5 bases). V dropped 6 bases and J dropped 10 bases, with 19 bases sitting between them. Germline lookup yields CDR1 ENHRY and CDR2 SYGVKD. This CDR3 spans 15 amino acids. This chain's CDR3 is CAIRHNQGFSSPLHF. CDR3 bases: TGTGCCATCAGACACAATCAGGGCTTCAGCTCACCCCTCCACTTT.

This clone was found a few times. The V and J genes are TRBV5-1 and TRBJ1-1, with 10 bases matching TRBD1. This CDR3 contains 15 residues. Germline lookup yields CDR1 SGHRS and CDR2 YFSETQ. The trim removed 4 bases at V and 1 base at J, leaving 4 bases unmatched. The CDR3 DNA reads TGCGCCAGCAGCGTGACAGGGGGCGAGAACACTGAAGCTTTCTTT. It specifies CASSVTGGENTEAFF.

V gene TRBV27 combines with J gene TRBJ2-5; 8 bases map to TRBD1. Germline V gene lookup returns CDR1 MNHEY and CDR2 SMNVEV (reference sequence). V lost 5 bases and J lost 5; bases outside the gene matches: 7. There are 14 residues in the CDR3. The CDR3 is CASSQDRDVETQYF. The CDR3 DNA sequence: TGTGCCAGCAGTCAGGACAGGGATGTGGAGACCCAGTACTTC.

The genes are TRBV6-5 and TRBJ2-3; 14 bases agree with TRBD2. CDR3 size: 15 residues. Germline values: CDR1 MNHEY, CDR2 SVGAGI. J lost 4 bases, V lost 5 bases, and 2 bases had no gene match. CDR3: CASSQTSGGADTQYF. CDR3 DNA sequence: TGTGCCAGCAGTCAGACTAGCGGGGGGGCAGATACGCAGTATTTT.

The chain has TRBV6-1 and TRBJ1-3; D possibly corresponds to TRBD1 (6 bases). The CDR3 has 16 residues. The V and J ends lost 3 bases and 0 bases respectively, with 12 bases between them. Germline V lookup: CDR1 MNHNS, CDR2 SASEGT. The CDR3 region has the DNA TGTGCCAGCAGTGATCCCGGGACACCCTCTGGAAACACCATATATTTT. It encodes CASSDPGTPSGNTIYF.

The CDR3 region is CASSSESNTEAFF. In DNA form, the CDR3 reads TGTGCCAGCAGTTCCGAGAGCAACACTGAAGCTTTCTTT. This chain connects TRBV6-2 or TRBV6-3 to TRBJ1-1; D gene unclear. The CDR3 covers 13 residues. CDR1 MNHEY and CDR2 SVGEGT come from the germline V gene. V lost 4 bases to trimming and J lost 2 bases, with 8 bases between them.

The chain couples TRBV2 to TRBJ2-3; 9 nucleotides align to TRBD1. V gave up 6 bases and J gave up 1 base; unmatched junction bases: 8. Germline assignment: CDR1 SNHLY and CDR2 FYNNEI. This CDR3 region has 16 residues. CDR3 DNA: TGTGCCAGCAGCCTAACAGGGGGCGAGGGCACAGATACGCAGTATTTT. It yields the protein CASSLTGGEGTDTQYF.

Of note for this clone: This sample also contains other DNA sequences that code for the same CDR3. The genes are TRBV7-2 and TRBJ1-3; no firm D call. The CDR3 spans 15 residues. Germline V gives CDR1 SGHTA, CDR2 FQGNSA. V gave up 5 bases and J gave up 0 bases, with 11 bases separating them. CDR3 DNA sequence: TGTGCCAGCAGCCCGGACTCAAGCTCTGGAAACACCATATATTTT. Its translation: CASSPDSSSGNTIYF.

The chain has TRBV3-1 (or the pseudogene TRBV3-2) and TRBJ1-1; D is uncertain. Trimming removed 4 bases at V and 4 bases at J, with 10 bases between. The CDR3 is 13 amino acids. Germline V gives CDR1 LGHDT, CDR2 YNNKEL (reference sequence). The CDR3 region is CASSLTYGTEAFF. The CDR3 DNA follows: TGTGCCAGCAGCCTTACTTATGGCACTGAAGCTTTCTTT.

V usage is TRBV7-2 and J usage is TRBJ1-2; D perhaps matches TRBD1 (6 bases). The germline V gene encodes CDR1 SGHTA and CDR2 FQGNSA. The V end lost 1 base, the J end lost 0 bases, and 12 bases lay between the germline ends. CDR3 size: 16 residues. The CDR3: CASSLVGRTANYGYTF. The CDR3 DNA is TGTGCCAGCAGCTTAGTGGGGCGGACAGCTAACTATGGCTACACCTTC.

This chain joins TRBV7-2 and TRBJ2-3; TRBD1 is a possible D gene (5 bases). Trimming cost V 2 bases and J 5 bases, with 17 bases left between them. This CDR3 has 16 amino acids. The germline gives CDR1 SGHTA, CDR2 FQGNSA. CDR3 protein: CASSLRIGAEGDTQYF. CDR3 nucleotide sequence: TGTGCCAGCAGCTTAAGGATAGGGGCGGAAGGAGATACGCAGTATTTT.

The chain carries TRBV6-2 or TRBV6-3 and TRBJ2-5; D may be TRBD2 (6 bases). The CDR3 is 16 amino acids. CDR1 is MNHEY and CDR2 is SVGEGT in the germline V gene. Trimming pared 5 bases from V and 0 bases from J, leaving 16 bases between. This CDR3 reads CASSPVLRGYQETQYF. The CDR3 DNA sequence: TGTGCCAGCAGTCCCGTCCTGCGGGGCTACCAAGAGACCCAGTACTTC.